These 8 T cell receptor beta chains came from one sample sequenced in a study of human T cells and chemical hapten exposure. Time point described: pre-sensitization, week 0. Treatment indicated: therapeutic diphenylcyclopropenone sensitization with weekly scalp DPC. TCRdb re-called the RACE reads through MiXCR, storing one row per CDR3 protein. There are more than 250,000 distinct CDR3 sequences in the sample; about 9% occur only once, and roughly 2.5% lies in the top ten. This material consisted of whole blood, taken in connection with sensitization to the hapten diphenylcyclopropenone (DPC). The receptor set was obtained from a woman aged 40 to 49 with alopecia areata. Some clones in this sample may be carry-over from other donors' samples.

This chain connects TRBV10-3 to TRBJ2-1; D unresolved. The CDR3 totals 17 residues. Per germline, CDR1 ENHRY and CDR2 SYGVKD. Trimming removed 0 bases from V and 0 bases from J, with 12 bases in between. CDR3 sequence: CAISESQRALSYNEQFF. The DNA of the CDR3 is TGTGCCATCAGTGAGTCACAGAGAGCCCTCTCCTACAATGAGCAGTTCTTC.

This clonotype was seen repeatedly, ten times or more. The V gene is TRBV7-3, the J gene TRBJ2-3; 8 nucleotides match TRBD2. From germline, CDR1 is SGHTA and CDR2 FQGTGA. With V trimmed by 1 base and J by 3 bases, 3 bases remained unmatched. The CDR3 spans 15 residues. CDR3 loop: CASSLNSGSTDTQYF. The CDR3 DNA reads TGTGCCAGCAGCTTAAACAGCGGGAGTACAGATACGCAGTATTTT.

This clonotype has ten or more counts. The chain combines TRBV5-1 with TRBJ2-7; D tentatively fits TRBD1 or TRBD2 (5 bases each). Germline V CDR1 and CDR2: SGHRS, YFSETQ. Trimming stripped 0 bases from V and 4 bases from J, with 11 bases between. The CDR3 runs 14 residues. CDR3 coding DNA: TGCGCCAGCAGCTTGGTTGGGGACGGATACGAGCAGTACTTC. Protein product: CASSLVGDGYEQYF.

The chain combines TRBV7-8 with TRBJ2-3, with 7 bases lining up with TRBD2. Germline assignment: CDR1 SGHVS and CDR2 FQNEAQ. This CDR3 has 16 residues. After removal of 3 bases from V and 4 bases from J, the junction contained 10 bases not matched to a gene. DNA of the CDR3: TGTGCCAGCAGCTTGGTTGGGGGAGGGAAAGCAGATACGCAGTATTTT. This translates into CASSLVGGGKADTQYF.

This clonotype showed up many times. The J gene is TRBJ2-1, the V gene TRBV6-4, with D perhaps TRBD1 (5 bases). The V gene lost 0 bases and the J gene lost 8 bases, with 17 bases spanning the gap. Looked up from germline, CDR1 is MRHNA and CDR2 is SNTAGT. CDR3 length equals 16 residues. This CDR3 reads CASSDSGLTPRDEQFF. In DNA, the CDR3 is TGTGCCAGCAGTGACTCGGGGCTCACGCCCCGCGATGAGCAGTTCTTC.

This clonotype has just a few counts. The chain joins TRBV7-9 to TRBJ2-1, with a possible D match to TRBD1 (6 bases). Germline-derived CDR1 and CDR2 are SEHNR and FQNEAQ (reference sequence). This CDR3 region has 15 residues. V was trimmed by 6 bases and J by 2 bases, leaving 14 bases between them. The CDR3 DNA follows: TGTGCCAGCAGGGGGACCGGGACAACCTACAATGAGCAGTTCTTC. Its translation is CASRGTGTTYNEQFF. Combining the CDR3 with reference TRBV7-9 and TRBJ2-1 gives the whole variable domain DTGVSQNPRHKITKRGQNVTFRCDPISEHNRLYWYRQTLGQGPEFLTYFQNEAQLEKSRLLSDRFSAERPKGSFSTLEIQRTEQGDSAMYLCASRGTGTTYNEQFFGPGTRLTVL.

The V and J genes are TRBV2 and TRBJ2-7, with no clear D. CDR1 is SNHLY, CDR2 FYNNEI, per germline. The CDR3 is made up of 13 amino acids. Between the trimmed V and J ends, which lost 5 bases and 0 bases, there was a span of 8 bases. CDR3 amino acids: CASSTESSYEQYF. CDR3 DNA: TGTGCCAGCAGTACGGAAAGCTCCTACGAGCAGTACTTC. Variable domain in full (rest from reference TRBV2 and TRBJ2-7): EPEVTQTPSHQVTQMGQEVILRCVPISNHLYFYWYRQILGQKVEFLVSFYNNEISEKSEIFDDQFSVERPDGSNFTLKIRSTKLEDSAMYFCASSTESSYEQYFGPGTRLTVT.

This clonotype was seen a handful of times. The gene calls are TRBV7-9 and TRBJ2-3; D assignment may be TRBD1 or TRBD2 (5 bases each). The CDR3 totals 15 residues. Germline V lookup: CDR1 SEHNR, CDR2 FQNEAQ (reference sequence). V was clipped by 1 base and J by 8 bases, with 16 bases between them. This CDR3 reads CASSLDGTHVATQYF. Written as DNA, the CDR3 is TGTGCCAGCAGCTTAGACGGGACCCACGTGGCTACGCAGTATTTT.